What follows is one TCR beta chain and its context. Its antigen has not been determined. The record has no base qualities; no much larger clone is one base away. Library preparation was by the immunoSEQ multiplex PCR assay. TCRdb took this table from immuneACCESS and kept in-frame rearrangements with V and J called. Such tables lack part of the clones; where checked against another copy, unresolved V genes explain under half of the gap, and the rest is unexplained. This sample gives roughly 70,000 clones in total; over 70% of them show up just once. Under 30% of the sample is in the top ten clones. The data stem from a study of control samples from healthy donors and cancer patients (dated by TCRdb to 2018 to 2020). V is shortened by 2 bases, J by 3 bases, and the region joining them spans 9 bases. From the germline V gene (reference sequence), CDR1 is SGHKS and CDR2 is YYEKEE. Including the terminal cysteine and phenylalanine, the CDR3 comprises 14 residues. Just the 42-base CDR3 DNA is kept, in frame starting at base 1.

This chain is built from TRBV5-5 and TRBJ1-5; the D gene lacks a confident call. The specimen sequenced was blood. The TCR sequence derives from a man aged 50 to 59 in good health. The CDR3 in this case is CASSFSSFNQPQHF. The DNA sequence is as follows: TGTGCCAGCAGCTTTAGCTCCTTCAATCAGCCCCAGCATTTT.